The next 17 T cell receptor beta chains were all read from a single sample in a study of TET2 disruption in CD19-targeted CAR T cells. Treatment defined: autologous CTL019 cells: CD19 CAR with 4-1BB and CD3 zeta domains. TCRdb keeps only in-frame clones here, not all; method: immunoSEQ multiplex PCR. The sample's table shows 20,000 to 30,000 clones. Their antigens remain unidentified. The sequenced sample was CD8- CAR+ T cells sorted from cultured blood T cells, obtained for CD19 CAR T cell therapy. As to subset: CD8-negative CAR-positive T cells from the infusion product. The receptors were sampled from a man aged 65 to 85 with chronic lymphocytic leukemia.

In regard to this clone: Read data end 3 residues before the CDR3 end; the end is taken from the germline J gene. This chain uses TRBV2 with TRBJ1-5; 8 bases align to TRBD1. Germline assignment: CDR1 SNHLY and CDR2 FYNNEI. The V segment lost 6 bases and the J segment 0 bases; nucleotides outside the gene matches: 7. This CDR3 spans 16 amino acids. Incomplete CDR3 DNA: TGTGCCAGCAGGGGGACAGGAGGATATAGCAATCAGCCC. This gives the protein CASRGTGGYSNQP. The CDR3 reads in full as CASRGTGGYSNQPQHF.

Note on this clone: The CDR3 is cut off 3 residues early in the read; its end comes from the germline J gene. The chain carries TRBV20-1 and TRBJ1-6; D is uncertain. The V gene lost 3 bases and the J gene lost 9 bases, with 3 bases spanning the gap. The V gene's germline CDR1 is DFQATT and CDR2 SNEGSKA (reference sequence). CDR3 length equals 10 residues. The CDR3 loop reads CSASSSPLHF. Incomplete CDR3 DNA: TGCAGTGCTAGTAGTTCACCC.

As for this clone: Compared with germline, one end of the junction differs, possibly owing to a read error. The read ends 3 residues early relative to the CDR3; the germline J gene fills the gap. The chain uses TRBV4-2 and TRBJ2-1; a possible D gene is TRBD2 (5 bases). The CDR3 spans 15 residues. The V gene's germline CDR1 is LGHNA and CDR2 YNFKEQ. CDR3 DNA, as far as it was read: TGCGCCAGCAGCCAAGAAGCTAGCTATGGCAATGAG. Translation gives CASSQEASYGNE. The entire CDR3 protein reads CASSQEASYGNEQFF.

A note on this clone: Read coverage stops 3 residues before the CDR3 terminus; the germline J gene supplies the remainder. The J gene is TRBJ1-2, the V gene TRBV5-1; weak D call: TRBD1 (6 bases). This CDR3 region has 13 residues. The germline V gene has CDR1 SGHRS and CDR2 YFSETQ. CDR3 DNA (partial): TGCGCCAGCAGCTTGGGGGACACAGATACC. It is translated as CASSLGDTDT. The entire CDR3 sequence reads CASSLGDTDTYTF.

A word on this clone: The CDR3 end lies 3 residues beyond the end of the read and is filled in from the germline J gene. Other DNA sequences from this sample encode an identical CDR3 as well. The chain joins TRBV7-3 to TRBJ1-2; possibly TRBD1 for D (6 bases). CDR3 length equals 14 residues. The germline V gene encodes CDR1 SGHTA and CDR2 FQGTGA. The CDR3 bases that were read are TGTGCCAGCAGCTCCACTAGTACAGGGAAAGGT. This sequence encodes CASSSTSTGKG. The whole CDR3 reads CASSSTSTGKGYTF.

Worth noting for this clone: The sample carries other DNA sequences with the same CDR3. The DNA read from the CDR3 is TGCGCCAGCAGACAACAGGCCACTAACTATGGC. Residues: CASRQQATNYG. The CDR3 in full is CASRQQATNYGYTF. The V gene is TRBV5-1, the J gene TRBJ1-2, with a possible D match to TRBD1 (5 bases). The observed sequence ends 3 residues before the CDR3 terminus, with the missing tail filled in from the germline J gene. There are 14 residues in the CDR3. With 5 bases removed from V and 0 bases from J, the gap between germline ends came to 11 bases. CDR1 SGHRS and CDR2 YFSETQ come from the germline V gene.

Of note for this clone: The read terminates 3 residues before the CDR3 end, so the remaining end is supplied by the germline J gene. This sequence joins TRBV5-1 and TRBJ2-5, with 7 positions matching TRBD2. CDR1 and CDR2 from the germline V gene are SGHRS and YFSETQ. J lost 0 bases, V lost 4 bases, and 6 bases had no gene match. This CDR3 spans 15 amino acids. CDR3 amino acids: CASSPGTNNQETQYF. CDR3 DNA (partial): TGCGCCAGCAGCCCCGGGACTAACAACCAAGAGACC.

In the case of this clone: The read comes to an end 3 residues before the CDR3 does, leaving the germline J gene to fill in the end. The chain has TRBV30 and TRBJ1-2, with TRBD1 as a possible D gene (5 bases). The length of the CDR3 is 13 residues. Germline assignment: CDR1 GTSNPN and CDR2 SVGIG (reference sequence). The chain's CDR3 is CAWSRASQEAYTF. CDR3 bases read: TGTGCCTGGAGCAGGGCCAGCCAAGAGGCC.

Of note for this clone: The sequence runs out 3 residues before the end of the CDR3; the remainder is reconstructed from the germline J gene. The V and J genes are TRBV20-1 and TRBJ2-1, with 11 bases lining up with TRBD2. V trimming: 1 base; J trimming: 8 bases; junction bases outside the gene matches: 4. The CDR3 is made up of 14 amino acids. The germline V gene encodes CDR1 DFQATT and CDR2 SNEGSKA (reference sequence). The CDR3 DNA, read in part, is TGCAGTGCTAGAGGGCTAGCGGGGGGACATGAG. Encoded protein: CSARGLAGGHE. The full CDR3 reads CSARGLAGGHEQFF.

As concerns this clone: The read gets to within 3 residues of the CDR3 end, and the germline J gene fills in the rest. The chain couples TRBV5-4 to TRBJ2-2; no definite D call. From germline, CDR1 is SGHNT and CDR2 YYREEE (reference sequence). The CDR3 loop spans 14 amino acids. The DNA read from the CDR3 is TGTGCCAGCAGCTTGGTTGACATTAATTCACCG. It yields the protein CASSLVDINSP. The complete CDR3 sequence is CASSLVDINSPLFF.

A word on this clone: The read falls 3 residues short of the CDR3 end, and the missing part is taken from the germline J gene. The rearrangement links TRBV12-3 or TRBV12-4 to TRBJ2-7, with a tentative D call TRBD2 (7 bases). The CDR3 consists of 17 residues. The V end was cut by 2 bases, the J end by 2 bases, with 19 bases between. The DNA read from the CDR3 is TGTGCCAGCAGTTTACTCCTTAAGGGCGGGGGCACCTACGAG. Translating it yields CASSLLLKGGGTYE. The full CDR3 protein reads CASSLLLKGGGTYEQYF.

On this clone itself: The read terminates 3 residues ahead of where the CDR3 ends, so the germline J gene completes it. V gene TRBV18 combines with J gene TRBJ2-2; D is possibly TRBD1 (6 bases). CDR3 size: 19 residues. Trimming pared 1 base from V and 4 bases from J, leaving 22 bases between. The germline V gene has CDR1 KGHSH and CDR2 LQKENI. The part of the CDR3 DNA that was read is TGTGCCAGCTCACCACAGAAGGCCGCTTGGGGGCGAGGCACCGGGGAG. The encoded protein is CASSPQKAAWGRGTGE. The CDR3 reads in full as CASSPQKAAWGRGTGELFF.

In the case of this clone: The observed sequence ends 3 residues before the CDR3 terminus, with the missing tail filled in from the germline J gene. This chain uses TRBV20-1 with TRBJ1-5; D remains ambiguous. Per the germline V gene, CDR1 is DFQATT and CDR2 is SNEGSKA (reference sequence). V dropped 1 base and J dropped 1 base, with 11 bases sitting between them. This CDR3 spans 15 amino acids. CDR3 bases read: TGCAGTGCTAGAGTGGGCCCCACGAGCAATCAGCCC. Translated, it gives CSARVGPTSNQP. The CDR3 in full is CSARVGPTSNQPQHF.

Details on this clone: The read gets to within 3 residues of the CDR3 end, and the germline J gene fills in the rest. This chain connects TRBV5-1 to TRBJ2-4; TRBD1 might be the D (5 bases). Germline loops: CDR1 SGHRS, CDR2 YFSETQ. The CDR3 is 16 amino acids. CDR3 region: CASSVTFGASNYGQYF. The covered CDR3 bases are TGCGCCAGCAGCGTAACCTTTGGGGCCTCTAACTATGGT.

As for this clone: Compared with germline, one end of the junction differs, possibly owing to a read error. The CDR3 end falls 3 residues outside the read, so it is completed with the germline J gene. Other DNA variants within this sample encode the same CDR3. This chain connects TRBV6-2 or TRBV6-3 to TRBJ1-2; 10 bases line up with TRBD1. This CDR3 region has 16 residues. Germline values: CDR1 MNHEY, CDR2 SVGEGT. Incomplete CDR3 DNA: TGTGCCAGCAATCCTTTGACAGGGGGCGTTTACTATGGT. Residues: CASNPLTGGVYYG. The entire CDR3 is CASNPLTGGVYYGYTF.

Note on this clone: The read stops 3 residues short of the end of the CDR3; the missing end is completed from the germline J gene. This chain joins TRBV10-3 and TRBJ2-4, with 8 positions matching TRBD1. There are 14 residues in the CDR3. Germline loops: CDR1 ENHRY, CDR2 SYGVKD. Partial CDR3 DNA: TGTGCCATCAATACAGGGGGGAGCAATCAGCCT. It is translated as CAINTGGSNQP. The full CDR3 is CAINTGGSNQPQYF.

As for this clone: The CDR3 extends 3 residues past the end of the read, so its final part is completed from the germline J gene. This chain joins TRBV20-1 and TRBJ2-3; TRBD2 agrees at 9 bases. Germline loops: CDR1 DFQATT, CDR2 SNEGSKA (reference sequence). Trimming took 2 bases from V and 2 from J; bases not matched to a gene: 5. CDR3 size: 15 residues. CDR3: CSARLRLAATDTQYF. The part of the CDR3 DNA that was read is TGCAGTGCTAGACTACGACTAGCGGCCACAGATACG.